This T cell receptor (beta chain) stems from a study of T cell responses to AZD1222 COVID-19 vaccine. The CDR3 runs to 12 residues. V was clipped by 3 bases and J by 6 bases, with 6 bases between them. The germline V gene has CDR1 ENHRY and CDR2 SYGVKD. Sequencing was performed with immunoSEQ multiplex PCR; in TCRdb, only in-frame clones are kept and a portion is missing. The sample consists of 150,000 to 200,000 clones, approximately 90% of them appearing once. This clone is a singleton in its sample. The sequencing used peripheral blood, collected 28 days after the second dose of the MenACWY control vaccine. The chain links TRBV10-3 to TRBJ1-5, with D hard to call. The clonotype originates from an adult who received the MenACWY meningococcal vaccine as a control. The DNA of the CDR3 is TGTGCCATCAGTGATAGGAGTCAGCCCCAGCATTTT. It yields the protein CAISDRSQPQHF.